The present T cell receptor beta chain was sequenced within a study of blood T cell repertoires in COVID-19. On the study more broadly: The analysed material was cDNA or gDNA that came from T cells, B-cell-depleted T cells, or PBMCs.

This CDR3 contains 16 residues. Looked up from germline, CDR1 is SGHDN and CDR2 is FVKESK. With 1 base removed from V and 8 bases from J, the gap between germline ends came to 18 bases. In the original analysis: Quantification of nucleated cells was approximated via reference gene primer amplification. Using immunoSEQ multiplex PCR, the repertoire was profiled, and TCRdb retains in-frame clones only, with some absent. D and trimming come from the DNA, and the V and J calls and clone size come from that table. Among about 62,000 clones, around 89% were seen once, and the ten largest hold more than 15%. This clone was counted only a few times.

This sequence was found in a woman aged 55-69 years with COVID-19, enrolled during active disease. Sequenced sample: peripheral blood. This chain uses TRBV14 with TRBJ2-1; tentatively, D is TRBD2 (6 bases). CDR3 coding DNA: TGTGCCAGCAGCCAAGGGTACTCCTCGGGACTTGATGAGCAGTTCTTC. This encodes CASSQGYSSGLDEQFF.